The clone carrying this TCR beta chain was picked up a small number of times. Its antigen remains unidentified. V gave up 4 bases and J gave up 9 bases, with 11 bases separating them. The V gene's germline CDR1 is SGHRS and CDR2 YFSETQ. The CDR3 extends over 12 amino acids. Library preparation for TCR beta used quantitative 5'-RACE with molecular barcodes. TCRdb processed the 5' RACE reads anew with MiXCR; each CDR3 protein has one entry. The table includes just under 550,000 distinct CDR3 sequences, roughly an eighth detected once. The record originates from a study of CD8 T cells in ankylosing spondylitis. General study results and limits: There were earlier reports of some motif variants in reactive arthritis synovial fluid and blood. Relatively rare in peripheral blood, disease-linked clones were also CD8+. About 8 highly homologous variants made up a TCR beta motif that seemed to typify ankylosing spondylitis blood. Significant enrichment of disease-linked clones was reported in matched ankylosing spondylitis synovial fluid.

The origin of this receptor is a male donor with ankylosing spondylitis. The rearrangement links TRBV5-1 to TRBJ2-4; D is possibly TRBD1 (5 bases). Sequencing was carried out using blood, either unsorted or a sorted T cell fraction (not recorded which). CDR3 region: CASSDTGTIQYF. The CDR3 nucleotides read TGCGCCAGCAGCGATACAGGAACCATTCAGTACTTC.